Below are 9 T cell receptor beta chains sequenced from a single sample in a study of cytomegalovirus exposure and HLA in healthy donors. 60 Vbeta and 13 Jbeta primers were used in PCR. Assay: immunoSEQ multiplex PCR; the TCRdb copy retains only in-frame clones and omits some. The table lists approximately 100,000 clones, around 77% of them singletons. Sequencing used PBMCs. Receptors originate from a man in his forties in good health and CMV-seropositive.

V gene TRBV6-5 combines with J gene TRBJ1-1; TRBD1 might be the D (6 bases). Germline V gives CDR1 MNHEY, CDR2 SVGAGI. CDR3 size: 15 residues. Trimming shortened V by 0 bases and J by 1 base, and 9 bases separated the two germline ends. CDR3 loop: CASSYSRQANTEAFF. CDR3 DNA sequence: TGTGCCAGCAGTTACTCTAGACAGGCGAACACTGAAGCTTTCTTT.

Regarding this clone: Relative to the germline gene, one junction end is altered; a read error may explain this. The chain has TRBV27 and TRBJ1-6; 7 bases align to TRBD1. Germline lookup yields CDR1 MNHEY and CDR2 SMNVEV (reference sequence). There are 14 residues in the CDR3. The CDR3 coding sequence is TGTGCCAGCAGTTTAAGACAGGGTAATCCACCCCTCCACTTT. Protein: CASSLRQGNPPLHF.

The rearrangement links TRBV7-9 to TRBJ2-2; TRBD2 matches at 11 bases. V dropped 6 bases and J dropped 5; count of bases not matched to a gene: 8. The CDR3 length is 16 residues. Germline V lookup: CDR1 SEHNR, CDR2 FQNEAQ (reference sequence). CDR3 sequence: CASRQTSGELTGELFF. The CDR3 bases are TGTGCCAGCAGACAGACTAGCGGGGAATTAACCGGGGAGCTGTTTTTT. Complete variable domain (other parts from reference TRBV7-9 and TRBJ2-2): DTGVSQNPRHKITKRGQNVTFRCDPISEHNRLYWYRQTLGQGPEFLTYFQNEAQLEKSRLLSDRFSAERPKGSFSTLEIQRTEQGDSAMYLCASRQTSGELTGELFFGEGSRLTVL.

This clone came up once. The chain is built from TRBV4-1 and TRBJ2-7, with D possibly matching TRBD2 (5 bases). V lost 6 bases to trimming and J lost 3 bases, with 15 bases between them. CDR3 length: 14 residues. Germline V gives CDR1 MGHRA, CDR2 YSYEKL. This chain's CDR3 is CASRGQGGFYEQYF. The CDR3 region has the DNA TGCGCCAGCAGAGGGCAAGGAGGATTCTACGAGCAGTACTTC.

V is TRBV2 and J is TRBJ2-2; 9 bases map to TRBD1. CDR3 length: 14 residues. Germline CDR1 is SNHLY and CDR2 is FYNNEI. V shed 5 bases, J shed 4 bases, and the junction held 2 bases outside the gene matches. The CDR3 DNA reads as TGTGCCAGCAGTCGACAGGGGGGCACCGGGGAGCTGTTTTTT. It translates to CASSRQGGTGELFF.

The chain carries TRBV28 and TRBJ1-5, with 9 bases matching TRBD1. The CDR3 contains 14 residues. V shed 7 bases, J shed 7 bases, and the junction held 8 bases outside the gene matches. In germline, CDR1 is MDHEN, CDR2 SYDVKM. Written as DNA, the CDR3 is TGTGCCAGCATTTGGGACAGGGCACTCCAGCCCCAGCATTTT. Its protein is CASIWDRALQPQHF.

The rearrangement joins TRBV7-2 to TRBJ1-1; D is ambiguous. V lost 4 bases, J lost 0 bases, and 12 bases lay in between. This CDR3 region has 15 residues. Germline V gene data show CDR1 as SGHTA and CDR2 as FQGNSA. CDR3 loop: CASSWEEDLNTEAFF. CDR3 sequence (DNA): TGTGCCAGCAGCTGGGAGGAGGATTTGAACACTGAAGCTTTCTTT.

This clone showed up just once. This sequence joins TRBV11-2 and TRBJ2-5; TRBD1 aligns across 8 bases. Matching the DNA end better, TRBJ2-7 makes the J call doubtful. The CDR3 has 14 amino acids. Germline CDR1 is SGHAT and CDR2 is FQNNGV. The CDR3 bases are TGTGCCAGCAGCAAAGGACAGGGCGGCTACGAGCAGTACTTC. This translates into CASSKGQGGYEQYF.

This clone was detected only once. The chain is built from TRBV10-3 and TRBJ1-2, with D maybe TRBD1 (6 bases). Germline assignment: CDR1 ENHRY and CDR2 SYGVKD. V was pared by 9 bases and J by 0 bases, with 14 bases between. The CDR3 extends over 14 amino acids. The CDR3 protein is CAIRATGANYGYTF. The CDR3 coding sequence is TGTGCCATACGTGCGACAGGAGCTAACTATGGCTACACCTTC.